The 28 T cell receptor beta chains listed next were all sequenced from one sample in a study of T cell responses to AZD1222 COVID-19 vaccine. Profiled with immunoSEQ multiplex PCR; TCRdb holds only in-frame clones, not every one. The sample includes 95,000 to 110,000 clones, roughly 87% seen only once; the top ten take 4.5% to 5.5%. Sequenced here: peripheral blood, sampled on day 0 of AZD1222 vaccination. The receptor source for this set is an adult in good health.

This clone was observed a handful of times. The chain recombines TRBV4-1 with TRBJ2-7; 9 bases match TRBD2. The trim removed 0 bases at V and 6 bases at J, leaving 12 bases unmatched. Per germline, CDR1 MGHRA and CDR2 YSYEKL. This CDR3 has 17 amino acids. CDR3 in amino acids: CASSQEVRAGGTGEQYF. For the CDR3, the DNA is TGCGCCAGCAGCCAAGAAGTACGAGCGGGGGGAACCGGCGAGCAGTACTTC.

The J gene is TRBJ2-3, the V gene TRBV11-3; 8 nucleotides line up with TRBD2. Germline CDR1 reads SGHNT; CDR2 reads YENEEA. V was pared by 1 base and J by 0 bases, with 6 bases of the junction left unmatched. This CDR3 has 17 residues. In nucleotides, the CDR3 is TGTGCCAGCAGCTTAGGTAACGGGGGGGCTAGCACAGATACGCAGTATTTT. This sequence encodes CASSLGNGGASTDTQYF.

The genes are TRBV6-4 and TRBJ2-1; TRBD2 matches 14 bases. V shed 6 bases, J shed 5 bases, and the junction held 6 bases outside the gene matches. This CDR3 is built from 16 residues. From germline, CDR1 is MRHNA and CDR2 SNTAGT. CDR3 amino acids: CASSPGLAGVNNEQFF. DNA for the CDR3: TGTGCCAGCAGCCCGGGACTAGCGGGGGTCAACAATGAGCAGTTCTTC.

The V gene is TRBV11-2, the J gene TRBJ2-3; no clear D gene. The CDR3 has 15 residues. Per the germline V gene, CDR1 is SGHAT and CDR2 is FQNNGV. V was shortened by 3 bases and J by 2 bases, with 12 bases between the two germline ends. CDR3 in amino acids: CASSFGRPATDTQYF. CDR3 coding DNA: TGTGCCAGCAGCTTTGGCAGACCAGCCACAGATACGCAGTATTTT.

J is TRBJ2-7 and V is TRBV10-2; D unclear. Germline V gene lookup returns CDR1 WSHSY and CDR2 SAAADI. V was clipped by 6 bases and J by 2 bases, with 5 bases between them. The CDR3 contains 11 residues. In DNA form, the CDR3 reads TGCGCCAGCAGACAAGCCTACGAGCAGTACTTC. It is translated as CASRQAYEQYF.

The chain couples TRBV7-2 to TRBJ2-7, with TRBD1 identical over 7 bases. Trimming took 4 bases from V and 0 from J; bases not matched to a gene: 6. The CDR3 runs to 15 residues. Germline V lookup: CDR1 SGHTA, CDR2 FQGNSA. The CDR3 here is CASSYTGESSYEQYF. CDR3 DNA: TGTGCCAGCAGCTATACAGGGGAATCCTCCTACGAGCAGTACTTC.

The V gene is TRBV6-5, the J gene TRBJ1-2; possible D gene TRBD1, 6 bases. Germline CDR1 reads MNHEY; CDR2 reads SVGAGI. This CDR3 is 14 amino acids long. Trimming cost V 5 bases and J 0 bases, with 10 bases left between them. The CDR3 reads CASSRQASNYGYTF. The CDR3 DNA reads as TGTGCCAGCAGTCGACAGGCCTCTAACTATGGCTACACCTTC.

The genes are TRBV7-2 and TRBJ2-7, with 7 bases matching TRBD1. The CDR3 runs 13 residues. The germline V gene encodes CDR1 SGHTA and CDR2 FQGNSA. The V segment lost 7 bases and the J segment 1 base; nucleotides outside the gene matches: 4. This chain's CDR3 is CASTPGQSYEQYF. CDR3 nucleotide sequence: TGTGCCAGCACCCCGGGACAGTCCTACGAGCAGTACTTC. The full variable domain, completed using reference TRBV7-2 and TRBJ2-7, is GAGVSQSPSNKVTEKGKDVELRCDPISGHTALYWYRQSLGQGLEFLIYFQGNSAPDKSGLPSDRFSAERTGGSVSTLTIQRTQQEDSAVYLCASTPGQSYEQYFGPGTRLTVT.

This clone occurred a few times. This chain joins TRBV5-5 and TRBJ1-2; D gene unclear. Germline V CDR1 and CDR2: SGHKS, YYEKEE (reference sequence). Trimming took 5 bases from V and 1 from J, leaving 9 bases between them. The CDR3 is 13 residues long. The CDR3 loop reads CASRPTINYGYTF. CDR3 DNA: TGTGCCAGCAGACCGACTATTAACTATGGCTACACCTTC.

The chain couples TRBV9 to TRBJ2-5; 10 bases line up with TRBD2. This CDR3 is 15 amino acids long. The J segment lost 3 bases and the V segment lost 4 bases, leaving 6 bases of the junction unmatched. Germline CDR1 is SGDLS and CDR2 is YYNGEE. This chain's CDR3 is CASSPSGGGKETQYF. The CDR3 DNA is TGTGCCAGCAGCCCCAGCGGGGGGGGGAAAGAGACCCAGTACTTC.

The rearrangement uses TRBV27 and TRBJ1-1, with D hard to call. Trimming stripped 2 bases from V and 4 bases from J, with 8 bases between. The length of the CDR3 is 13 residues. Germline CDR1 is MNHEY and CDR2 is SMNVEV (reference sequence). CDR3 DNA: TGTGCCAGCAGTTTAACTCCGGTCACTGAAGCTTTCTTT. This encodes CASSLTPVTEAFF.

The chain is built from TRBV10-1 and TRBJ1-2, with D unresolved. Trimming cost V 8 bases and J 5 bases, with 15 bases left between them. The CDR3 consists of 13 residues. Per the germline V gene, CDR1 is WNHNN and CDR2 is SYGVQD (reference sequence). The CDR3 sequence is CASREMRFYGYTF. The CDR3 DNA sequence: TGCGCCAGCCGGGAGATGAGGTTTTATGGCTACACCTTC.

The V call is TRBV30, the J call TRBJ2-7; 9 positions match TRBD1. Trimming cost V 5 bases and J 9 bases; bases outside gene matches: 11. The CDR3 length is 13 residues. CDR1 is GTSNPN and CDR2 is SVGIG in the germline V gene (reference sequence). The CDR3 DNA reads TGTGCCTGGGGGACAGGGATCTTCGGCGCGCAGTACTTC. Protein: CAWGTGIFGAQYF. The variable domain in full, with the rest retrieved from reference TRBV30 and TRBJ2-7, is SQTIHQWPATLVQPVGSPLSLECTVEGTSNPNLYWYRQAAGRGLQLLFYSVGIGQISSEVPQNLSASRPQDRQFILSSKKLLLSDSGFYLCAWGTGIFGAQYFGPGTRLTVT.

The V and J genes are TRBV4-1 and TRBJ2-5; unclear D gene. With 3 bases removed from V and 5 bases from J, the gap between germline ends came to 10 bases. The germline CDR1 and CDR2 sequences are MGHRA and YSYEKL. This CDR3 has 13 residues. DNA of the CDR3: TGCGCCAGCAGCCATTTTCCCCGCGAGACCCAGTACTTC. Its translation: CASSHFPRETQYF.

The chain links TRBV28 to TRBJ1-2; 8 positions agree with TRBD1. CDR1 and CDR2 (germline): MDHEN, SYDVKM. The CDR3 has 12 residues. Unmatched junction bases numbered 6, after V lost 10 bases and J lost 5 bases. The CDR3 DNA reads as TGTGCCATCGCGGACAGGGAGTATGGCTACACCTTC. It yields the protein CAIADREYGYTF.

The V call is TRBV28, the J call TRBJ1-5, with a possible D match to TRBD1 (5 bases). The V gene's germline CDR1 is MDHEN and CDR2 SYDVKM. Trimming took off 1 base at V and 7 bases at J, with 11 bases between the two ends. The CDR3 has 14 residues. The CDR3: CASSLLAGRQPQHF. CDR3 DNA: TGTGCCAGCAGTTTATTGGCGGGACGGCAGCCCCAGCATTTT.

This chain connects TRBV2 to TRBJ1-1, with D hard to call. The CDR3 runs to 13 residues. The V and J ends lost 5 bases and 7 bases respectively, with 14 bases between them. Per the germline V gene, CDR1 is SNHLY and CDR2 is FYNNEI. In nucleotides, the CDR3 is TGTGCCAGCAGTTCAGAAATACAAAGTGAAGCTTTCTTT. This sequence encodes CASSSEIQSEAFF. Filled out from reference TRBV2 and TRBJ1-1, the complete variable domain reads EPEVTQTPSHQVTQMGQEVILRCVPISNHLYFYWYRQILGQKVEFLVSFYNNEISEKSEIFDDQFSVERPDGSNFTLKIRSTKLEDSAMYFCASSSEIQSEAFFGQGTRLTVV.

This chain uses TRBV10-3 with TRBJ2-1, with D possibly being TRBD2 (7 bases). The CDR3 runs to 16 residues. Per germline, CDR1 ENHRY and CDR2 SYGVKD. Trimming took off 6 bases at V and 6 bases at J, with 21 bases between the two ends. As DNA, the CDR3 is TGTGCCATCAGGCCCTCTCTGGCGGGGGCTGGCAATGAGCAGTTCTTC. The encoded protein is CAIRPSLAGAGNEQFF.

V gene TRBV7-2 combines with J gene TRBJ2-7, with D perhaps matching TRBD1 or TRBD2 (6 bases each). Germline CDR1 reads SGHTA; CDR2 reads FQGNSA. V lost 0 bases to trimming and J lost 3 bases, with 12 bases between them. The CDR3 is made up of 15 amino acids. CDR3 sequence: CASSLAEGGFYEQYF. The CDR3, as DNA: TGTGCCAGCAGCTTAGCCGAGGGGGGCTTCTACGAGCAGTACTTC.

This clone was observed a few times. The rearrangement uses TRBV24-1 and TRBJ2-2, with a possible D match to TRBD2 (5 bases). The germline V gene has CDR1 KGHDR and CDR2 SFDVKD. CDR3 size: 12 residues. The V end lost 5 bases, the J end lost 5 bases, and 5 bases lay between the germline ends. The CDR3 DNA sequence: TGTGCCACCAGTGGGAGGACCGGGGAGCTGTTTTTT. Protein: CATSGRTGELFF.

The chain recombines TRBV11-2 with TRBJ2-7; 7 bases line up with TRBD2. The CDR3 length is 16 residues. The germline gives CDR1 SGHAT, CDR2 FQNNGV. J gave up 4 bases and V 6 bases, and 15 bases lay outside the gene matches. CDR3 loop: CASRTAGTNNLYEQYF. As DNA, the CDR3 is TGTGCCAGCAGAACCGCCGGGACTAACAACCTTTACGAGCAGTACTTC.

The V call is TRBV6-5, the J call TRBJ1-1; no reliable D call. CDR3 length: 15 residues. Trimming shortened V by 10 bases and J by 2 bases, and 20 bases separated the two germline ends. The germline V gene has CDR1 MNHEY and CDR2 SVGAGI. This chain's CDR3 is CANRGGTTGNTEAFF. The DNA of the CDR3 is TGTGCCAACCGCGGAGGAACTACTGGCAACACTGAAGCTTTCTTT.

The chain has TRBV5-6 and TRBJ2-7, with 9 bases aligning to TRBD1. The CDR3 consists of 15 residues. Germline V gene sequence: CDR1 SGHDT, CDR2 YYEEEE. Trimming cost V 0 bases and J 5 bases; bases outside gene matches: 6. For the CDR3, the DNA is TGTGCCAGCAGCTTGGGGTCTGGACAGGGGCACGAGCAGTACTTC. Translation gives CASSLGSGQGHEQYF.

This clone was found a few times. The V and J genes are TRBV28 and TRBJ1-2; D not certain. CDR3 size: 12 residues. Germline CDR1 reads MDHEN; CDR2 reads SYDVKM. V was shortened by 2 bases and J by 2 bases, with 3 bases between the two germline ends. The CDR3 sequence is CASSLQNYGYTF. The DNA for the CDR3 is TGTGCCAGCAGTTTACAAAACTATGGCTACACCTTC.

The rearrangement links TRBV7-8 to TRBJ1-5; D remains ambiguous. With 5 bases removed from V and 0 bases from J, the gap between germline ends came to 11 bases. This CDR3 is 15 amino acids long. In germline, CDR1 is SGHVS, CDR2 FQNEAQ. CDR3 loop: CASSRRGVSNQPQHF. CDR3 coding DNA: TGTGCCAGCAGCCGTCGCGGGGTTAGCAATCAGCCCCAGCATTTT.

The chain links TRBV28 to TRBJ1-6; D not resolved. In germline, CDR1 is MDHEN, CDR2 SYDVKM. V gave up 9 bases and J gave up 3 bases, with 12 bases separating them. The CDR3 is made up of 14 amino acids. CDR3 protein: CASNRVVYNSPLHF. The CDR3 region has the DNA TGTGCCAGTAACCGGGTTGTCTATAATTCACCCCTCCACTTT.

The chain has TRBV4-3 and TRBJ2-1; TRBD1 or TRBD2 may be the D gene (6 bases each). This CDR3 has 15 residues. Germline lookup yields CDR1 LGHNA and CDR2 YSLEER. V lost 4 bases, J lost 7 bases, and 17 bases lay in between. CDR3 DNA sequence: TGCGCCAGCAGCCCGACAGGTGGGGGGTCGAATGAGCAGTTCTTC. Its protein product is CASSPTGGGSNEQFF.

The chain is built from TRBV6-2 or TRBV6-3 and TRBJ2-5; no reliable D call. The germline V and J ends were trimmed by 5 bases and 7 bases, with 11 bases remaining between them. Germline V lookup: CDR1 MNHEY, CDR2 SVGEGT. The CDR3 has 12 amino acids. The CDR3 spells CASSPGPSTQYF. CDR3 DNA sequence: TGTGCCAGCAGTCCAGGACCGTCGACCCAGTACTTC.